These 23 T cell receptor beta chains originate from one sample sequenced in a study of shared clonotypes between healthy human individuals (dated by TCRdb to 2018 to 2020). CD8 naive samples were CD45RO-negative cells positively selected for CCR7, giving a CD45RA+CCR7+ population that excluded TemRA cells. The method was the immunoSEQ multiplex PCR assay. TCRdb re-hosts the immuneACCESS table, in-frame sequences only. Its copies lack some clones; in the studies checked, an unresolved V gene accounts for under half of them, and the cause for the rest is not known. The sample table lists approximately 590,000 clones, roughly 96% of them with a count of one. The top ten constitute 0.085% to 0.11% of the sample. Sequencing used naive CD8+ T cells sorted from blood. Interpreted using the paper, the cell subset or site label stands for: CD45RA+CCR7+. These receptors were collected from a woman aged 25 to 39 in good health.

This rearrangement joins TRBV7-9 to TRBJ1-3; perhaps TRBD1 as D (5 bases). Trimming stripped 1 base from V and 0 bases from J, with 10 bases between. The CDR3 contains 16 residues. Germline V gene data show CDR1 as SEHNR and CDR2 as FQNEAQ (reference sequence). CDR3 DNA sequence: TGTGCCAGCAGCTTAGAAAACGGGGGCTCTGGAAACACCATATATTTT. This translates into CASSLENGGSGNTIYF. Full variable domain (missing parts from reference TRBV7-9 and TRBJ1-3): DTGVSQNPRHKITKRGQNVTFRCDPISEHNRLYWYRQTLGQGPEFLTYFQNEAQLEKSRLLSDRFSAERPKGSFSTLEIQRTEQGDSAMYLCASSLENGGSGNTIYFGEGSWLTVV.

This chain uses TRBV6-5 with TRBJ1-5, with D tentatively TRBD1 (6 bases). V was clipped by 5 bases and J by 6 bases, with 14 bases between them. Germline values: CDR1 MNHEY, CDR2 SVGAGI. CDR3 size: 14 residues. Written as DNA, the CDR3 is TGTGCCAGCAGTCGCGCTTTAGGGGGTCAGCCCCAGCATTTT. This codes for CASSRALGGQPQHF.

The chain carries TRBV7-9 and TRBJ2-1; 8 positions agree with TRBD2. This CDR3 has 17 amino acids. J was trimmed by 8 bases and V by 7 bases; bases with no gene match: 19. CDR1 is SEHNR and CDR2 is FQNEAQ in the germline V gene (reference sequence). CDR3: CASNPLGTRFGEHEQFF. As DNA, the CDR3 is TGTGCCAGCAACCCCCTTGGGACTAGGTTCGGGGAACATGAGCAGTTCTTC.

V gene TRBV7-9 combines with J gene TRBJ1-1; TRBD1 matches at 7 bases. With 8 bases clipped from V and 3 bases from J, the junction kept 9 bases outside the gene matches. The CDR3 sequence is 14 residues long. Germline V lookup: CDR1 SEHNR, CDR2 FQNEAQ (reference sequence). CDR3 in amino acids: CASFQGVADTEAFF. CDR3 bases: TGTGCCAGCTTTCAGGGGGTTGCGGACACTGAAGCTTTCTTT.

V usage is TRBV7-6 and J usage is TRBJ1-1; no definite D call. This CDR3 has 12 amino acids. From germline, CDR1 is SGHVS and CDR2 FNYEAQ. Trimming removed 6 bases at V and 4 bases at J, with 9 bases between. For the CDR3, the DNA is TGTGCCAGCAGGACCCTAGGCACTGAAGCTTTCTTT. It encodes CASRTLGTEAFF.

A remark on this clone: An end of the junction differs from the germline gene, which may be a read error. The chain is built from TRBV9 and TRBJ2-1, with TRBD2 matching 8 bases. Germline CDR1 is SGDLS and CDR2 is YYNGEE. This CDR3 spans 16 amino acids. The CDR3 sequence is CASSAGLAGSDNEQFF. DNA of the CDR3: TGTGCCAGCAGCGCCGGGCTAGCGGGCTCCGACAATGAGCAGTTCTTC.

A note on this clone: At the DNA level, this CDR3 is encoded by other sequences in the same sample as well. The rearrangement uses TRBV27 and TRBJ2-7; 11 nucleotides align to TRBD2. The V and J ends lost 6 bases and 3 bases, in that order; junction bases with no gene match: 4. The CDR3 runs to 14 residues. CDR1 and CDR2 from the germline V gene are MNHEY and SMNVEV (reference sequence). The CDR3 coding sequence is TGTGCCAGCAGCTCCGGACTAGCGGGCTACGAGCAGTACTTC. Amino acid sequence: CASSSGLAGYEQYF.

The chain has TRBV28 and TRBJ2-1; maybe TRBD1 (6 bases). Trimming shortened V by 4 bases and J by 8 bases, and 21 bases separated the two germline ends. The CDR3 has 16 residues. CDR1 is MDHEN, CDR2 SYDVKM, per germline. The CDR3 bases are TGTGCCAGCAGTTGCCGGACAGACCGAAGATCCGATGAGCAGTTCTTC. It is translated as CASSCRTDRRSDEQFF. The entire variable domain, with the rest obtained from reference TRBV28 and TRBJ2-1, is as follows: DVKVTQSSRYLVKRTGEKVFLECVQDMDHENMFWYRQDPGLGLRLIYFSYDVKMKEKGDIPEGYSVSREKKERFSLILESASTNQTSMYLCASSCRTDRRSDEQFFGPGTRLTVL.

DNA for the CDR3: TGTGCCAGCAGCGTTAGCGGGGGAACCACAGATACGCAGTATTTT. Translation gives CASSVSGGTTDTQYF. The chain uses TRBV9 and TRBJ2-3; TRBD2 matches 9 bases. The CDR3 runs 15 residues. The V gene's germline CDR1 is SGDLS and CDR2 YYNGEE. J was trimmed by 2 bases and V by 2 bases; bases with no gene match: 3.

This chain links TRBV5-6 with TRBJ1-1; the D is unclear. V lost 4 bases and J 11 bases, leaving 15 bases between the germline ends. CDR1 is SGHDT, CDR2 YYEEEE, per germline. CDR3 length equals 12 residues. CDR3 in DNA: TGTGCCAGCAGCCACAGTTTGAAGGAGGCTTTCTTT. This sequence encodes CASSHSLKEAFF.

Concerning this clone: A read error may account for a junction end that differs from germline. The chain carries TRBV27 and TRBJ2-3; D is perhaps TRBD1 (6 bases). Germline CDR1 MNHEY, CDR2 SMNVEV (reference sequence). This CDR3 spans 16 amino acids. The DNA for the CDR3 is TGTGCCAGCAGTTTTGCGGGCAGGGGCGTCCCGGGCCCATCGAATTTT. This encodes CASSFAGRGVPGPSNF.

The CDR3 loop is CSANRVLEQYF. DNA for the CDR3: TGCAGTGCAAACAGGGTTCTGGAGCAGTACTTC. V usage is TRBV20-1 and J usage is TRBJ2-7; possible D gene TRBD1, 6 bases. V dropped 6 bases and J dropped 7 bases, with 13 bases sitting between them. Germline V CDR1 and CDR2: DFQATT, SNEGSKA (reference sequence). The CDR3 extends over 11 amino acids.

This chain uses TRBV28 with TRBJ2-7, with D tentatively TRBD2 (5 bases). This CDR3 comprises 18 residues. Germline V CDR1 and CDR2: MDHEN, SYDVKM. V lost 4 bases to trimming and J lost 4 bases, with 26 bases between them. CDR3 amino acids: CASSYEHSGLLEIYEQYF. CDR3 in DNA: TGTGCCAGCAGTTACGAACACAGCGGTCTCCTAGAAATATACGAGCAGTACTTC.

The CDR3 DNA reads as TGTGCCAGCAGCCGAGTACACAGGGGAGGGAATGAAAAACTGTTTTTT. It is translated as CASSRVHRGGNEKLFF. This sequence joins TRBV27 and TRBJ1-4; TRBD1 agrees at 7 bases. CDR3 length equals 16 residues. Germline lookup yields CDR1 MNHEY and CDR2 SMNVEV (reference sequence). Trimming at V came to 6 bases and at J to 5 bases, leaving 12 bases not matched to a gene.

The chain links TRBV28 to TRBJ1-1; maybe TRBD1 (5 bases). Per germline, CDR1 MDHEN and CDR2 SYDVKM. The CDR3 runs to 15 residues. V was pared by 4 bases and J by 1 base, with 13 bases between. As DNA, the CDR3 is TGTGCCAGCAGTTGGCGGGGGAAGGGGAACACTGAAGCTTTCTTT. It specifies CASSWRGKGNTEAFF.

The chain couples TRBV28 to TRBJ1-2; D is ambiguous. The V and J ends lost 8 bases and 8 bases respectively, with 12 bases between them. This CDR3 is built from 11 residues. From germline, CDR1 is MDHEN and CDR2 SYDVKM. The CDR3: CASRRLSGYTF. The CDR3 DNA is TGTGCCAGCCGACGTTTGTCCGGCTACACCTTC.

V usage is TRBV29-1 and J usage is TRBJ2-1; D not certain. The CDR3 sequence is 15 residues long. The germline gives CDR1 SQVTM, CDR2 ANQGSEA. V gave up 1 base and J gave up 4 bases, with 14 bases separating them. Here the CDR3 reads CSVEVERRIYNEQFF. The CDR3 DNA reads TGCAGCGTTGAAGTGGAAAGGCGGATATACAATGAGCAGTTCTTC.

This sequence joins TRBV28 and TRBJ2-2, with 7 bases that match TRBD1. Germline loops: CDR1 MDHEN, CDR2 SYDVKM. This CDR3 is built from 14 residues. J lost 4 bases, V lost 4 bases, and 3 bases had no gene match. The CDR3 region has the DNA TGTGCCAGCAGTTATAGGGGGCTCACCGGGGAGCTGTTTTTT. Its protein product is CASSYRGLTGELFF.

The gene calls are TRBV7-9 and TRBJ2-3; the D gene could be TRBD1 or TRBD2 (5 bases each). Trimming pared 5 bases from V and 3 bases from J, leaving 21 bases between. The CDR3 contains 17 residues. The germline CDR1 and CDR2 sequences are SEHNR and FQNEAQ (reference sequence). The CDR3 here is CASSPKGGGAGTDTQYF. DNA of the CDR3: TGTGCCAGCAGCCCCAAGGGTGGGGGAGCTGGGACAGATACGCAGTATTTT.

CDR3 region: CASSEGRSGNTIYF. Written as DNA, the CDR3 is TGTGCCAGCAGCGAGGGCCGCTCTGGAAACACCATATATTTT. V and J are TRBV9 and TRBJ1-3; D remains unclear. Trimming took 3 bases from V and 0 from J, leaving 7 bases between them. This CDR3 region has 14 residues. CDR1 is SGDLS, CDR2 YYNGEE, per germline.

Concerning this clone itself: The junction and the germline gene differ at one end; a read error may be behind it. The V and J genes are TRBV2 and TRBJ2-1; D is uncertain. This CDR3 is built from 10 residues. The V gene's germline CDR1 is SNHLY and CDR2 FYNNEI. The CDR3 loop reads CASSHNPSLF. The DNA for the CDR3 is TGTGCCAGCAGCCACAACCCTAGTCTCTTC.

This clone appeared a single time. The chain employs TRBV5-6 and TRBJ2-1; the D gene could be TRBD1 or TRBD2 (5 bases each). The germline CDR1 and CDR2 sequences are SGHDT and YYEEEE. V was clipped by 4 bases and J by 4 bases, with 21 bases between them. This CDR3 comprises 17 residues. The CDR3 spells CASSPQGPQDLYNEQFF. CDR3 in DNA: TGTGCCAGCAGCCCTCAAGGGCCACAGGACTTGTACAATGAGCAGTTCTTC.

The genes are TRBV6-1 and TRBJ2-7; no clear D gene. The CDR3 is 13 amino acids. Germline loops: CDR1 MNHNS, CDR2 SASEGT. The V and J ends lost 3 bases and 4 bases respectively, with 10 bases between them. In DNA, the CDR3 is TGTGCCAGCAGTGACCGTCGTTGGTACGAGCAGTACTTC. Translated, it gives CASSDRRWYEQYF.